What follows are 17 T cell receptor beta chains derived from one specimen sequenced in a study of blood T cell repertoires in COVID-19. TCRdb's table, derived via immunoSEQ multiplex PCR, lists solely in-frame clones and lacks some. The table lists under 55,000 clones, roughly 84% of them singletons. The source material was peripheral blood. All receptors come from a woman of 80 years or more with acute or convalescent COVID-19.

This clone was detected only a few times. The CDR3 nucleotides read TGTGCCACCAGGCGGTACGAGGAGACCCAGTACTTC. Protein: CATRRYEETQYF. The chain has TRBV2 and TRBJ2-5; D is uncertain. Germline V CDR1 and CDR2: SNHLY, FYNNEI. The CDR3 sequence is 12 residues long. Trimming stripped 10 bases from V and 5 bases from J, with 14 bases between.

The chain is built from TRBV10-3 and TRBJ2-3, with TRBD1 as a possible D gene (5 bases). This CDR3 has 13 residues. Trimming shortened V by 10 bases and J by 1 base, and 12 bases separated the two germline ends. From germline, CDR1 is ENHRY and CDR2 SYGVKD. CDR3: CATTDKRTDTQYF. The CDR3 nucleotides are TGTGCCACCACGGACAAGCGCACAGATACGCAGTATTTT.

The chain uses TRBV5-6 and TRBJ1-5; D is undetermined. This CDR3 comprises 14 residues. The V end lost 1 base, the J end lost 0 bases, and 5 bases lay between the germline ends. Germline assignment: CDR1 SGHDT and CDR2 YYEEEE. The CDR3 loop is CASSLQHSNQPQHF. For the CDR3, the DNA is TGTGCCAGCAGCTTGCAACATAGCAATCAGCCCCAGCATTTT.

The chain uses TRBV6-5 and TRBJ2-1; 7 bases are shared with TRBD1. The CDR3 runs to 14 residues. Looked up from germline, CDR1 is MNHEY and CDR2 is SVGAGI. After removal of 4 bases from V and 14 bases from J, the junction contained 14 bases not matched to a gene. The CDR3 DNA reads TGTGCCAGCAGTTCCGGACAGGCCCCCTTAGTGGAGTTCTTC. This encodes CASSSGQAPLVEFF.

The chain is built from TRBV6-5 and TRBJ2-7; D is unresolved. Between the trimmed V and J ends, which lost 6 bases and 0 bases, there was a span of 12 bases. The CDR3 contains 14 residues. The germline CDR1 and CDR2 sequences are MNHEY and SVGAGI. The CDR3 protein is CASRPEKSSYEQYF. Here the CDR3 DNA reads TGTGCCAGCAGACCGGAGAAGAGCTCCTACGAGCAGTACTTC.

The V gene is TRBV7-9, the J gene TRBJ2-1, with 9 bases matching TRBD2. Germline lookup yields CDR1 SEHNR and CDR2 FQNEAQ (reference sequence). V shed 1 base and J 6 bases; nucleotides not matched to a gene: 13. The CDR3 runs to 18 residues. DNA of the CDR3: TGTGCCAGCAGCTTAGTAGCGGGAGTTTACGCCCTAGTCAATGAGCAGTTCTTC. This sequence encodes CASSLVAGVYALVNEQFF.

This chain joins TRBV9 and TRBJ2-2; tentative D call: TRBD2 (5 bases). The CDR3 is 14 residues long. The germline CDR1 and CDR2 sequences are SGDLS and YYNGEE. Deletions cut 4 bases from V and 7 bases from J, with 14 bases between. CDR3 residues: CASSPPSRGGELFF. The CDR3 coding sequence is TGTGCCAGCAGCCCCCCATCCCGGGGCGGGGAGCTGTTTTTT.

Here the CDR3 DNA reads TGTGCCATGGATACAGGACAGGGGACCTACAATGAGCAGTTCTTC. As protein: CAMDTGQGTYNEQFF. J is TRBJ2-1 and V is TRBV5-8, with 9 bases lining up with TRBD1. The trim removed 9 bases at V and 2 bases at J, leaving 9 bases unmatched. Per the germline V gene, CDR1 is SGHTS and CDR2 is YDEGEE. There are 15 residues in the CDR3. Together with reference TRBV5-8 and TRBJ2-1, the CDR3 gives the full variable domain: EAGVTQSPTHLIKTRGQQATLRCSPISGHTSVYWYQQALGLGLQFLLWYDEGEERNRGNFPPRFSGRQFPNYSSELNVNALELEDSALYLCAMDTGQGTYNEQFFGPGTRLTVL.

This chain joins TRBV18 and TRBJ2-6; 8 bases match TRBD1. Germline CDR1 is KGHSH and CDR2 is LQKENI. The V segment lost 6 bases and the J segment 2 bases; nucleotides outside the gene matches: 6. CDR3 size: 16 residues. CDR3 nucleotides: TGTGCCAGCTCGGAGACAGGGGAGGCTGGGGCCAACGTCCTGACTTTC. Translation: CASSETGEAGANVLTF.

J is TRBJ1-4 and V is TRBV19, with TRBD1 as a possible D gene (5 bases). Trimming removed 0 bases from V and 5 bases from J, with 10 bases in between. Looked up from germline, CDR1 is LNHDA and CDR2 is SQIVND (reference sequence). The CDR3 extends over 15 amino acids. The CDR3 sequence: CASSIEGRWNEKLFF. For the CDR3, the DNA is TGTGCCAGTAGTATAGAGGGGCGGTGGAATGAAAAACTGTTTTTT. Full variable domain (remainder filled in from reference TRBV19 and TRBJ1-4): DGGITQSPKYLFRKEGQNVTLSCEQNLNHDAMYWYRQDPGQGLRLIYYSQIVNDFQKGDIAEGYSVSREKKESFPLTVTSAQKNPTAFYLCASSIEGRWNEKLFFGSGTQLSVL.

This chain links TRBV19 with TRBJ1-2, with D tentatively TRBD1 (5 bases). Germline-derived CDR1 and CDR2 are LNHDA and SQIVND (reference sequence). Trimming left V 1 base short and J 7 bases short, with 16 bases between. The CDR3 extends over 15 amino acids. CDR3 residues: CASSIGKTVETGYTF. The CDR3 DNA reads TGTGCCAGTAGTATAGGAAAGACAGTCGAGACTGGCTACACCTTC. The full variable domain, in which reference TRBV19 and TRBJ1-2 provide the parts outside the CDR3, is DGGITQSPKYLFRKEGQNVTLSCEQNLNHDAMYWYRQDPGQGLRLIYYSQIVNDFQKGDIAEGYSVSREKKESFPLTVTSAQKNPTAFYLCASSIGKTVETGYTFGSGTRLTVV.

The chain combines TRBV6-2 or TRBV6-3 with TRBJ2-7; TRBD1 might be the D (5 bases). Trimming shortened V by 0 bases and J by 2 bases, and 8 bases separated the two germline ends. Germline V gives CDR1 MNHEY, CDR2 SVGEGT. The CDR3 spans 14 residues. The CDR3 region has the DNA TGTGCCAGCAGTTACTCGTCAGGGCCCTACGAGCAGTACTTC. Amino acids: CASSYSSGPYEQYF.

The gene calls are TRBV6-1 and TRBJ2-7, with 7 bases identical to TRBD2. This CDR3 contains 17 residues. J gave up 6 bases and V 0 bases, and 14 bases lay outside the gene matches. Germline loops: CDR1 MNHNS, CDR2 SASEGT. CDR3 amino acids: CASSEALLGSGISEQYF. The CDR3, as DNA: TGTGCCAGCAGTGAAGCGCTTCTGGGAAGCGGGATCTCCGAGCAGTACTTC.

This clone was seen only once. This chain uses TRBV2 with TRBJ2-1; 15 nucleotides line up with TRBD2. CDR1 is SNHLY and CDR2 is FYNNEI in the germline V gene. CDR3 length equals 14 residues. The junction had 4 bases not matched to a gene; V was cut back by 6 bases and J by 10 bases. The CDR3 region is CASSAGLAGGEQFF. The CDR3 coding sequence is TGTGCCAGCAGCGCCGGACTAGCGGGAGGGGAGCAGTTCTTC.

The J gene is TRBJ1-5, the V gene TRBV6-2 or TRBV6-3; D is perhaps TRBD1 (6 bases). Germline CDR1 and CDR2: MNHEY and SVGEGT. The CDR3 has 14 amino acids. V lost 4 bases, J lost 7 bases, and 14 bases lay in between. CDR3 amino acids: CASSLTGGGQPQHF. The CDR3 bases are TGTGCCAGCAGTTTGACAGGTGGCGGGCAGCCCCAGCATTTT.

This clone was seen just once. This sequence joins TRBV5-4 and TRBJ2-5; TRBD2 agrees at 10 bases. Looked up from germline, CDR1 is SGHNT and CDR2 is YYREEE (reference sequence). CDR3 length: 15 residues. V lost 2 bases, J lost 2 bases, and 3 bases stayed unmatched. CDR3 protein: CASSLRTSGQETQYF. The DNA of the CDR3 is TGTGCCAGCAGCTTAAGGACTAGCGGTCAAGAGACCCAGTACTTC.

CDR3 amino acids: CASTGTSGGVGTQYF. The CDR3 DNA sequence: TGTGCCAGTACCGGGACTAGCGGAGGGGTAGGGACCCAGTACTTC. The chain is built from TRBV19 and TRBJ2-5; 11 positions match TRBD2. The germline gives CDR1 LNHDA, CDR2 SQIVND (reference sequence). The CDR3 covers 15 residues. V trimming: 7 bases; J trimming: 7 bases; junction bases outside the gene matches: 11.